These 10 T cell receptor beta chains originate from one sample sequenced in a study of T cell responses to AZD1222 COVID-19 vaccine. Assay used: immunoSEQ multiplex PCR; TCRdb lists only in-frame clones, some missing. The sample yields roughly 200,000 clones, more than 80% seen once. Sequenced here: peripheral blood, sampled 28 days after the second dose of the MenACWY control vaccine. Every receptor here comes from an adult who received the MenACWY meningococcal vaccine as a control.

The chain uses TRBV5-1 and TRBJ1-2; 7 positions agree with TRBD1. The CDR3 spans 15 residues. The trim removed 4 bases at V and 0 bases at J, leaving 6 bases unmatched. CDR1 is SGHRS, CDR2 YFSETQ, per germline. CDR3 DNA sequence: TGCGCCAGCAGCCCTACGGGACAGCCTAACTATGGCTACACCTTC. Amino acids: CASSPTGQPNYGYTF.

V is TRBV19 and J is TRBJ2-1, with 8 bases lining up with TRBD2. The CDR3 has 15 residues. Germline V gene lookup returns CDR1 LNHDA and CDR2 SQIVND (reference sequence). V shed 4 bases, J shed 6 bases, and the junction held 8 bases outside the gene matches. The CDR3 DNA reads as TGTGCCAGTAGTAGAGCGGGAGAAGGTTCCAATGAGCAGTTCTTC. Protein sequence: CASSRAGEGSNEQFF.

This clone appeared a single time. The rearrangement links TRBV21-1 to TRBJ1-5; TRBD1 reflects the table's D call only, with no check against the DNA. TRBV21-1 corresponds to a pseudogene. This CDR3 has 16 residues. The CDR3 DNA follows: TGTGCCAGCCTCCTCTGGGACAGGGGGCCCGGGGGGCCCCAGCATTTT. It is translated as CASLLWDRGPGGPQHF.

The chain employs TRBV3-1 (or the pseudogene TRBV3-2) and TRBJ2-1; D is tentatively TRBD1 or TRBD2 (5 bases each). Germline CDR1 LGHDT, CDR2 YNNKEL (reference sequence). This CDR3 contains 12 residues. V shed 6 bases and J shed 9 bases, with 12 bases lying between them. The CDR3: CASRYGDGEQFF. CDR3 bases: TGTGCCAGCAGGTACGGGGACGGTGAGCAGTTCTTC.

The gene calls are TRBV7-6 and TRBJ2-7; 9 bases are a match to TRBD1. Germline V gives CDR1 SGHVS, CDR2 FNYEAQ. With V trimmed by 5 bases and J by 3 bases, 8 bases remained unmatched. The CDR3 contains 15 residues. The CDR3 spells CASSLNRGQGYEQYF. The CDR3, as DNA: TGTGCCAGCAGCCTTAACAGGGGGCAGGGCTACGAGCAGTACTTC. Together with reference TRBV7-6 and TRBJ2-7, the CDR3 gives the full variable domain: GAGVSQSPRYKVTKRGQDVALRCDPISGHVSLYWYRQALGQGPEFLTYFNYEAQQDKSGLPNDRFSAERPEGSISTLTIQRTEQRDSAMYRCASSLNRGQGYEQYFGPGTRLTVT.

The chain joins TRBV6-2 or TRBV6-3 to TRBJ1-1; 7 nucleotides align to TRBD1. Unmatched junction bases numbered 5, after V lost 5 bases and J lost 11 bases. The germline CDR1 and CDR2 sequences are MNHEY and SVGEGT. The CDR3 loop spans 11 amino acids. The CDR3 DNA reads as TGTGCCAGCAGTAGGGGGCGGATGGCTTTCTTT. Translation: CASSRGRMAFF.

The gene calls are TRBV28 and TRBJ2-1; TRBD2 matches at 7 bases. CDR1 and CDR2 from the germline V gene are MDHEN and SYDVKM. The CDR3 spans 16 residues. Unmatched junction bases numbered 10, after V lost 2 bases and J lost 6 bases. The CDR3 is CASSLRGGGGLNEQFF. CDR3 coding DNA: TGTGCCAGCAGTTTAAGAGGCGGGGGAGGGCTCAATGAGCAGTTCTTC.

V is TRBV28 and J is TRBJ2-7; TRBD2 might be the D (5 bases). Germline CDR1 is MDHEN and CDR2 is SYDVKM. V lost 4 bases and J lost 7, with 17 bases in between. CDR3 size: 14 residues. CDR3 DNA sequence: TGTGCCAGCAGTTCCCTCGTCCCTACGGGGGAGCAGTACTTC. Translated: CASSSLVPTGEQYF.

V is TRBV9 and J is TRBJ2-5; 10 bases line up with TRBD2. Germline CDR1 is SGDLS and CDR2 is YYNGEE. V shed 4 bases, J shed 3 bases, and the junction held 6 bases outside the gene matches. The CDR3 totals 15 residues. The CDR3 sequence: CASSPSGLAEETQYF. In DNA, the CDR3 is TGTGCCAGCAGCCCTTCTGGACTAGCGGAAGAGACCCAGTACTTC.

V gene TRBV27 combines with J gene TRBJ1-1; D possibly corresponds to TRBD1 (5 bases). V lost 6 bases and J 3 bases, leaving 11 bases between the germline ends. The CDR3 runs to 13 residues. CDR1 and CDR2 (germline): MNHEY, SMNVEV (reference sequence). The CDR3 region is CASRPLGDTEAFF. CDR3 in DNA: TGTGCCAGCAGGCCCTTAGGGGACACTGAAGCTTTCTTT.